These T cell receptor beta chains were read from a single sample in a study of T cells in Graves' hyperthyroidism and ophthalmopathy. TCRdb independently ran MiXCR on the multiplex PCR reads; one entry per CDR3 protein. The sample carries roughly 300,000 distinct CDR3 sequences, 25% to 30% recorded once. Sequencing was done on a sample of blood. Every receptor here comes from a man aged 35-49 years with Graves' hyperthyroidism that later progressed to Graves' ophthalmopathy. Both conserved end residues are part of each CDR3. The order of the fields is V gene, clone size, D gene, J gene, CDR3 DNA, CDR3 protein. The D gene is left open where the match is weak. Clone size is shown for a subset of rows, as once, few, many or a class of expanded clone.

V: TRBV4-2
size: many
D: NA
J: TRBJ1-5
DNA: TGTGCCAGCAGCCAAGATCGCCAGCCCCAGCATTTT
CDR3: CASSQDRQPQHF

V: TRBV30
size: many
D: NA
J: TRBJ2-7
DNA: TGTGCCCGGAGTATTACCGAGCAGTACTTC
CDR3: CARSITEQYF

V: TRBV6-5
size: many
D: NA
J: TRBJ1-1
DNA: TGTGCCAGCAGTTACTCGATCGGGGGGGGGAACACTGAAGCTTTCTTT
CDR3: CASSYSIGGGNTEAFF

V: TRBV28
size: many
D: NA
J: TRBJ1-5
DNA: TGTGCCAGCAGGACATCTAGGGATCAGCCCCAGCATTTT
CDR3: CASRTSRDQPQHF

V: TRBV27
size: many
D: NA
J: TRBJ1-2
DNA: TGTGCCAGCAGTTTCGGGAGTAACTATGGCTACACCTTC
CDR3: CASSFGSNYGYTF

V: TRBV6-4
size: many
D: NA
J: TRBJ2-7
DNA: TGTGCCACCTCATCACGGGAGAGGGGGGGATTGGGCTACGAGCAGTACTTC
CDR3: CATSSRERGGLGYEQYF

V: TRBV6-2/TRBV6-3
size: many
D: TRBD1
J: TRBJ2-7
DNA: TGTGCCAGCAGTTCCCGCCTCGGACAGGGACAAGAGCAGTACTTC
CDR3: CASSSRLGQGQEQYF

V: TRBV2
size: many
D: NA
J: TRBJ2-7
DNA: TGTGCCAGCAGTGAGCAGGAGTACGAGCAGTACTTC
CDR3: CASSEQEYEQYF

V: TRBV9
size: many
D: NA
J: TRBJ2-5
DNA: TGTGCCAGCAGCGTAGAGGGGGGAGGAAGGGGAGAGACCCAGTACTTC
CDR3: CASSVEGGGRGETQYF

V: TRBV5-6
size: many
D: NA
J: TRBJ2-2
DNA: TGTGCCAGCAGCCGGGGGCGACTCACCGGGGAGCTGTTTTTT
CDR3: CASSRGRLTGELFF

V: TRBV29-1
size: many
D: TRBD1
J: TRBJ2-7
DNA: TGCAGCGTTGAAGATCGGGACAGGGCGTCCTACGAGCAGTACTTC
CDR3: CSVEDRDRASYEQYF

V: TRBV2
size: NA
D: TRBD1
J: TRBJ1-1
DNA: TGTGCCAGCAAGACAGGGCCTAACACTGAAGCTTTCTTT
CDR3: CASKTGPNTEAFF

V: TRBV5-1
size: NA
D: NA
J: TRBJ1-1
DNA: TGCGCCAGCAGCTTGGCAGGGGCTGCCACTGAAGCTTTCTTT
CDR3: CASSLAGAATEAFF

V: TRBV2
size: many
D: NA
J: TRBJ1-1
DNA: TGTGCCAGCAGTGAAGAAGTTAGGGCGAGTGAAGCTTTCTTT
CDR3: CASSEEVRASEAFF

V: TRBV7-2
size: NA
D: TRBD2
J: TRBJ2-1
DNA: TGTGCCAGCAGCTCCCCGGGACTAAACTCACATGAGCAGTTCTTC
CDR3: CASSSPGLNSHEQFF

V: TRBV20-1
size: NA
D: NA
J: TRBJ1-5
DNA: TGCAGTGCTAGAGATCGCGGGGTAGGTCAGCCCCAGCATTTT
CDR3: CSARDRGVGQPQHF

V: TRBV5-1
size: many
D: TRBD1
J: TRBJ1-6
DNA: TGCGCCAGCAGCTCCATGGGACAGGGAAATTCACCCCTCCACTTT
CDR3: CASSSMGQGNSPLHF